This entry lists 10 T cell receptor beta chains sequenced from one sample in a study of cytomegalovirus exposure and HLA in healthy donors. Use of 60 Vbeta and 13 Jbeta primers characterized the PCR. The assay was immunoSEQ multiplex PCR, and TCRdb's table has in-frame clones only and misses some. The data show around 130,000 clones, over 65% seen once. Sequenced material: PBMCs. These receptors originate from a man over 45 in good health and CMV-seronegative.

V and J are TRBV15 and TRBJ1-4; D is uncertain. Germline V gives CDR1 LNHNV, CDR2 YYDKDF (reference sequence). This CDR3 contains 15 residues. Trimming took 5 bases from V and 4 from J, leaving 14 bases between them. CDR3 bases: TGTGCCACCAGCGTTGTAATCGGGGTTAATGAAAAACTGTTTTTT. As protein: CATSVVIGVNEKLFF.

The chain employs TRBV4-3 and TRBJ2-7; 7 nucleotides line up with TRBD1. Germline loops: CDR1 LGHNA, CDR2 YSLEER. The CDR3 is made up of 13 amino acids. V was pared by 0 bases and J by 4 bases, with 0 bases of the junction left unmatched. CDR3 in DNA: TGCGCCAGCAGCCAAGACAGGGGGTACGAGCAGTACTTC. This encodes CASSQDRGYEQYF.

CDR3 coding DNA: TGTGCCAGCAGCTTGTTATTGGGGGGTAGGACAGATACGCAGTATTTT. Protein sequence: CASSLLLGGRTDTQYF. The rearrangement uses TRBV11-2 and TRBJ2-3, with D tentatively TRBD2 (6 bases). Germline CDR1 reads SGHAT; CDR2 reads FQNNGV. The CDR3 is 16 residues long. The V end lost 3 bases, the J end lost 3 bases, and 16 bases lay between the germline ends.

The chain couples TRBV15 to TRBJ1-2; the D is unclear. CDR1 and CDR2 (germline): LNHNV, YYDKDF (reference sequence). This CDR3 region has 12 residues. V was trimmed by 4 bases and J by 3 bases, leaving 6 bases between them. The CDR3 coding sequence is TGTGCCACCAGCACAGACGACTATGGCTACACCTTC. Translation: CATSTDDYGYTF.

The V call is TRBV28, the J call TRBJ2-2, with a weak D call TRBD2 (5 bases). Germline lookup yields CDR1 MDHEN and CDR2 SYDVKM. V gave up 5 bases and J gave up 3 bases, with 7 bases separating them. The CDR3 extends over 13 amino acids. In DNA, the CDR3 is TGTGCCAGCAGTCGGACTGACACCGGGGAGCTGTTTTTT. This gives the protein CASSRTDTGELFF.

This chain links TRBV28 with TRBJ1-2; 8 nucleotides match TRBD1. J lost 8 bases, V lost 5 bases, and 10 bases had no gene match. Germline-derived CDR1 and CDR2 are MDHEN and SYDVKM. The CDR3 is 14 residues long. The CDR3 region is CASSTQTGEGGYTF. CDR3 coding DNA: TGTGCCAGCAGTACCCAGACAGGGGAGGGAGGCTACACCTTC.

The V and J genes are TRBV6-5 and TRBJ2-2, with D possibly being TRBD2 (6 bases). CDR1 and CDR2 (germline): MNHEY, SVGAGI. Trimming stripped 7 bases from V and 4 bases from J, with 16 bases between. The CDR3 is 15 residues long. This CDR3 reads CASTLSSGVTGELFF. CDR3 bases: TGTGCCAGCACCCTTTCATCGGGGGTCACCGGGGAGCTGTTTTTT.

The chain combines TRBV2 with TRBJ2-1, with 12 bases aligning to TRBD2. Germline CDR1 SNHLY, CDR2 FYNNEI. The CDR3 consists of 15 residues. Trimming at V came to 3 bases and at J to 9 bases, leaving 6 bases not matched to a gene. In DNA form, the CDR3 reads TGTGCCAGCAGTGAGGAGGGACTAGCGGGCGGTGAGCAGTTCTTC. This codes for CASSEEGLAGGEQFF.

The rearrangement uses TRBV2 and TRBJ2-7, with a tentative D call TRBD1 (6 bases). With 2 bases removed from V and 0 bases from J, the gap between germline ends came to 8 bases. Germline CDR1 reads SNHLY; CDR2 reads FYNNEI. The CDR3 totals 14 residues. For the CDR3, the DNA is TGTGCCAGCAGTGAACGCAGGGGCTCCTACGAGCAGTACTTC. Translation: CASSERRGSYEQYF.

The chain is built from TRBV4-1 and TRBJ2-1, with TRBD1 identical over 10 bases. Trimming at V came to 2 bases and at J to 7 bases, leaving 14 bases not matched to a gene. The CDR3 sequence is 18 residues long. Germline V lookup: CDR1 MGHRA, CDR2 YSYEKL. The CDR3: CASSQRVGLGTGENEQFF. The CDR3 DNA sequence: TGCGCCAGCAGCCAAAGAGTAGGGCTCGGGACAGGGGAAAATGAGCAGTTCTTC.